The following is a T cell receptor (beta chain) sequence with its context. No antigen is known for it. No much larger clone is present one base from it, and per-base qualities are unavailable. The data belong to a study of blood T cell repertoires in COVID-19 (dated by TCRdb to the early 2020s). Background on the whole study: The collaborator samples originated in the United States, Italy and Spain and spanned the acute and convalescent phases of COVID-19. The repertoires were released in a freely available public database intended as a resource for research on the immune response to SARS-CoV-2. Where available, HLA class I and class II types were taken from metadata supplied by the sample provider and were not determined by assay-based typing. The dataset comprised deeply sampled blood TCRbeta repertoires from subjects exposed to, actively infected with, or recovered from COVID-19. The prospective study material was composed of cDNA or gDNA derived from T cells, B-cell-depleted T cells, or PBMCs. Samples came from the ongoing ImmuneRACE study (first 160 participants) plus 1,254 subjects from 6 global collaborators. Sample metadata almost always included a de-identified subject ID, COVID-19 status, age in years and sex. General findings and caveats noted by the study authors: The amount of clinical and demographic metadata varied by source and participant and was provided uncurated.

TCRbeta CDR3 regions were amplified from genomic DNA by means of the immunoSEQ Assay, a bias-controlled multiplex PCR. The paper's processing steps were these. The number of nucleated cells in each sample was estimated by amplification of reference gene primers within the assay. To quantify the absolute abundance of each unique TCRbeta CDR3 rearrangement, sequence reads were collapsed and filtered. Productive Simpson clonality was computed per sample as the square root of Simpson's diversity index over productive rearrangements. The source is immuneACCESS, and TCRdb retained only in-frame sequences with V and J called. Part of the clones is not carried over; for the studies checked, unresolved V genes explain less than half of this, and the remainder is unexplained. The V and J calls and clone size are taken from that table; D and trimming were inferred from the DNA. Recorded for this sample are just under 350,000 clones; around 86% of them occurred a single time. Of the sample, around 6% is held by the ten largest clones.

From cysteine to phenylalanine, the CDR3 is 15 amino acids long. The read is trimmed to its CDR3 DNA, 45 bases read in frame from base 1. Taken from the germline V gene, the CDR1 and CDR2 loops are SGHAT and FQNNGV. Trimming removed 5 bases from V and 2 bases from J; the gene matches leave 4 bases unexplained. One collaborating source in Seattle enrolled patients while the patients were actively infected and followed the patients over time throughout the course of disease. Each collaborating institution followed its own protocols to collect whole blood in K2EDTA tubes. Collaborator samples were shipped for TCRbeta analysis as frozen whole blood, isolated PBMCs, or DNA extracted from either sample type.

The chain is made from TRBV11-2 and TRBJ2-7; 12 central bases correspond to TRBD2. The receptor's source is a woman aged 45-59 years with COVID-19, enrolled during active disease. Input material: peripheral blood. The CDR3 region reads CASSTRTSGTYEQYF. The DNA sequence is given as TGTGCCAGCAGCACTCGGACTAGCGGGACCTACGAGCAGTACTTC. With all but the CDR3 taken from the reference TRBV11-2 and TRBJ2-7 genes, the full variable domain is: EAGVAQSPRYKIIEKRQSVAFWCNPISGHATLYWYQQILGQGPKLLIQFQNNGVVDDSQLPKDRFSAERLKGVDSTLKIQPAKLEDSAVYLCASSTRTSGTYEQYFGPGTRLTVT.